This T cell receptor (beta chain) is drawn from a study of beta chain features in type 1 diabetes. Study-wide results and limits: Type 1 diabetes patients had TCRB CDR3s that were shorter (moderately but significantly so) in all four CD4+ subsets.

In the case of this clone: What it binds is not known.

The germline CDR1 and CDR2 sequences are MGHDK and SYGVNS. The CDR3 consists of 15 residues. V was trimmed by 3 bases and J by 2 bases, leaving 13 bases between them. cDNA synthesis used the whole RNA isolate, giving expressed TCRB sequences. Assay used: immunoSEQ multiplex PCR; TCRdb lists only in-frame clones, some missing. Among some 330,000 clones, around 12% were seen once, and the ten largest hold 0.01%. The clonotype comes from a woman younger than 35 with type 1 diabetes. The source material was naive CD4+ T cells from blood. The chain joins TRBV25-1 to TRBJ1-1; D might be TRBD1 (6 bases). The CDR3 region is CASSDPARGNTEAFF. The DNA of the CDR3 is TGTGCCAGCAGTGACCCGGCCAGGGGAAACACTGAAGCTTTCTTT.